The table lists the clone carrying this T cell receptor (beta chain) with a few counts. Its antigen is undetermined. V shed 2 bases and J shed 6 bases, with 5 bases lying between them. Looked up from germline, CDR1 is ENHRY and CDR2 is SYGVKD. This CDR3 comprises 13 residues. This sample stems from a study of identical twins. Template switching added a universal primer site, and cDNA bore unique molecular identifiers. TCRdb re-called the 5' RACE reads through MiXCR, storing one row per CDR3 protein. The sample consists of some 630,000 distinct CDR3 sequences, roughly 6.6% of them appearing once. Notes on the study in general: The presence of invariant MAIT and iNKT cells could partly confound analyses of zero-insertion sequences. Out-of-frame alpha sequences common to twins exhibited a surplus of low generation probability.

These records were also assigned to another study, of yellow fever vaccine responses in identical twins.

The rearrangement joins TRBV10-3 to TRBJ1-6; D not resolved. Source material: PBMCs. This receptor was obtained from a woman under 30 in good health. CDR3 in amino acids: CAISETPNSPLHF. CDR3 in DNA: TGTGCCATCAGTGAGACACCTAATTCACCCCTCCACTTT.